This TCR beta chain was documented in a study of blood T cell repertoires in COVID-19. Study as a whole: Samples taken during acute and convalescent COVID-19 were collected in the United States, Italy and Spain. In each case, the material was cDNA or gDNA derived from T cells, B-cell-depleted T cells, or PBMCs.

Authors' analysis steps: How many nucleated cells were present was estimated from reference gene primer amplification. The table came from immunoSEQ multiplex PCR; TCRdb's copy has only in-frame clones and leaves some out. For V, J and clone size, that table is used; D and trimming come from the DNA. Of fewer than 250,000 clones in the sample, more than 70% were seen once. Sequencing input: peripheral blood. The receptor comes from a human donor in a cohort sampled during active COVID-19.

The CDR3 sequence is CASSLNTGGLADSYEQYF. CDR3 in DNA: TGCGCCAGCAGCTTGAACACAGGGGGCCTAGCGGATTCCTACGAGCAGTACTTC. The V and J genes are TRBV5-1 and TRBJ2-7; 9 bases match TRBD1. The CDR3 spans 18 residues. Germline V gene data show CDR1 as SGHRS and CDR2 as YFSETQ. Trimming cost V 1 base and J 1 base; bases outside gene matches: 12.